A selection of T cell receptor beta chains follows, all from one sample in a study of cytomegalovirus exposure and HLA in healthy donors. Profiling relied on immunoSEQ multiplex PCR, and the TCRdb table lists in-frame clones only, not all of them. The sample lists around 210,000 clones; 65% to 80% were seen once. Source material: PBMCs. All receptors come from a man in his fifties in good health and CMV-seronegative. The CDR3 runs from the conserved cysteine through the conserved F or W. The D gene is left open where the match is weak. The listing skips clone size in some rows; elsewhere it reads once, few, many or a size class.

TRBV5-1	-	few	TRBJ2-5	CASSRQETQYF	TGCGCCAGCAGTCGCCAAGAGACCCAGTACTTC
TRBV5-1	-	-	TRBJ1-3	CASKQILAGNTIYF	TGCGCCAGCAAACAGATCCTGGCTGGAAACACCATATATTTT
TRBV6-5	TRBD1	-	TRBJ2-3	CASSYRQGSDTQYF	TGTGCCAGCAGTTATAGACAGGGATCAGATACGCAGTATTTT
TRBV5-1	TRBD1	-	TRBJ2-7	CASSLAGTGGYYEQYF	TGCGCCAGCAGCTTGGCCGGGACAGGGGGCTACTACGAGCAGTACTTC
TRBV13	TRBD1	-	TRBJ1-2	CASSPGQGNYGYTF	TGTGCCAGCAGCCCAGGACAGGGGAACTATGGCTACACCTTC
TRBV5-1	TRBD1	-	TRBJ2-4	CASSTGTGGAKNSQYF	TGCGCCAGCAGCACCGGGACAGGGGGCGCCAAAAACAGTCAGTACTTC
TRBV27	-	-	TRBJ1-1	CASSIQENTEAFF	TGCGCCAGCAGTATACAGGAGAACACTGAAGCTTTCTTT
TRBV2	TRBD1	once	TRBJ1-1	CASRGDRGSYTEAFF	TGTGCCAGCAGGGGGGACAGGGGTTCGTACACTGAAGCTTTCTTT
TRBV4-1	TRBD2	-	TRBJ2-4	CASSVGTSGRPNIQYF	TGCGCCAGCAGCGTCGGGACTAGCGGGCGGCCAAACATTCAGTACTTC
TRBV5-1	-	few	TRBJ2-1	CASSLGAGLGYNEQFF	TGCGCCAGCAGCTTGGGTGCGGGACTGGGGTACAATGAGCAGTTCTTC
TRBV9	TRBD2	-	TRBJ2-7	CASSPPSGSGEQYF	TGTGCCAGCAGCCCCCCTAGCGGATCTGGGGAGCAGTACTTC
TRBV27	-	-	TRBJ1-1	CASSLSIGRTEAFF	TGTGCCAGCAGTTTATCGATTGGTAGAACTGAAGCTTTCTTT
TRBV7-3	-	-	TRBJ2-1	CASSFEGLDNEQFF	TGTGCCAGCAGCTTCGAGGGCCTAGACAATGAGCAGTTCTTC
TRBV28	TRBD1	-	TRBJ2-4	CASSFPGQGGIAKNIQYF	TGTGCCAGCAGTTTTCCCGGACAAGGGGGCATTGCCAAAAACATTCAGTACTTC
TRBV4-1	-	-	TRBJ2-5	CASSQVGQIGFQETQYF	TGCGCCAGCAGCCAAGTTGGACAGATAGGGTTCCAAGAGACCCAGTACTTC
TRBV4-2	TRBD2	once	TRBJ2-3	CASSQDFTSGTDTQYF	TGTGCCAGCAGCCAAGATTTTACTAGCGGCACAGATACGCAGTATTTT
TRBV6-6	-	-	TRBJ1-5	CASSYLDSDYQPQHF	TGTGCCAGCAGTTACTTGGACAGCGATTATCAGCCCCAGCATTTT
TRBV7-3	-	-	TRBJ2-3	CASSFSPEGTDTQYF	TGTGCCAGCAGCTTCTCCCCGGAGGGCACAGATACGCAGTATTTT
TRBV29-1	TRBD1	-	TRBJ2-7	CSVGDRAYSYEQYF	TGCAGCGTTGGTGACAGGGCTTACTCCTACGAGCAGTACTTC
TRBV6-5	TRBD1	few	TRBJ2-7	CASRRGTGGNEQYF	TGTGCCAGCAGGAGAGGGACAGGGGGGAACGAGCAGTACTTC
TRBV18	TRBD1	-	TRBJ2-2	CASSLGQTTGELFF	TGTGCCAGCTCACTGGGACAGACCACCGGGGAGCTGTTTTTT
TRBV9	-	-	TRBJ2-1	CASSVGPQGGSGANEQFF	TGTGCCAGCAGCGTAGGTCCCCAAGGGGGGAGCGGGGCCAATGAGCAGTTCTTC
TRBV28	TRBD1	-	TRBJ1-1	CASSRGQGYTEAFF	TGTGCCAGCAGTAGGGGACAGGGATACACTGAAGCTTTCTTT
TRBV9	-	-	TRBJ2-7	CASSVGAGESSYEQYF	TGTGCCAGCAGCGTAGGGGCAGGGGAAAGCTCCTACGAGCAGTACTTC
TRBV5-1	-	-	TRBJ2-2	CASSLVRDTGELFF	TGCGCCAGCAGCTTAGTGAGGGACACCGGGGAGCTGTTTTTT
TRBV7-9	TRBD2	once	TRBJ2-2	CSSSLKREGRTGELFF	TGTTCCAGCAGCCTCAAGCGGGAGGGCCGGACCGGGGAGCTGTTTTTT
TRBV4-1	-	few	TRBJ2-7	CASSQMDNLQAYEQYF	TGCGCCAGCAGCCAGATGGACAACCTTCAGGCCTACGAGCAGTACTTC
TRBV19	-	few	TRBJ1-5	CASMGTQVNQPQHF	TGTGCCAGTATGGGGACTCAGGTCAATCAGCCCCAGCATTTT
TRBV30	-	-	TRBJ1-3	CAWSELSGNTIYF	TGTGCCTGGAGTGAGCTCTCTGGAAACACCATATATTTT
TRBV7-6	TRBD1	-	TRBJ1-3	CASSLLIGTGGGNTIYF	TGTGCCAGCAGCCTCTTGATCGGGACAGGGGGGGGGAACACCATATATTTT
TRBV6-5	-	-	TRBJ1-4	CASRYTGPTNEKLFF	TGTGCCAGCAGGTACACAGGGCCCACTAATGAAAAACTGTTTTTT
TRBV28	TRBD2	-	TRBJ2-5	CASSPGLEVRETQYF	TGTGCCAGCAGTCCCGGACTAGAGGTACGGGAGACCCAGTACTTC
TRBV15	-	-	TRBJ2-7	CATSSIFRMIAYEQYF	TGTGCCACCAGCTCCATTTTTAGAATGATCGCCTACGAGCAGTACTTC
TRBV28	-	-	TRBJ1-5	CASSLLNQPQHF	TGTGCCAGCAGTCTCCTCAATCAGCCCCAGCATTTT
TRBV27	TRBD1	-	TRBJ2-7	CASSLSGTGGYYEQYF	TGTGCCAGCAGTTTATCCGGGACAGGGGGCTACTACGAGCAGTACTTC
TRBV7-3	TRBD1	-	TRBJ1-5	CASSSTGDSNQPQHF	TGTGCCAGCAGCTCGACAGGGGATAGCAATCAGCCCCAGCATTTT
TRBV20-1	TRBD1	-	TRBJ2-1	CSARQGDEQFF	TGCAGTGCACGACAGGGGGATGAGCAGTTCTTC
TRBV10-3	-	once	TRBJ2-7	CAISESAGKYEQYF	TGTGCCATCAGTGAGTCGGCAGGCAAGTACGAGCAGTACTTC
TRBV14	-	-	TRBJ2-7	CASSPLGGSGYEQYF	TGTGCCAGCAGCCCCCTGGGGGGTAGCGGTTACGAGCAGTACTTC
TRBV5-1	TRBD2	-	TRBJ2-5	CASSLSSSGIQETQYF	TGCGCCAGCAGCTTGTCTTCTAGCGGGATCCAAGAGACCCAGTACTTC
TRBV6-1	TRBD2	-	TRBJ2-1	CASSPSGSSYNEQFF	TGTGCCAGCAGTCCGAGCGGGAGCTCCTACAATGAGCAGTTCTTC
TRBV6-5	TRBD1	-	TRBJ2-7	CASSSRDRGSYEQYF	TGTGCCAGCAGTTCCCGGGACAGGGGATCCTACGAGCAGTACTTC
TRBV10-3	TRBD2	few	TRBJ2-7	CAISRTSDTYEQYF	TGTGCCATCAGCCGGACTAGCGACACCTACGAGCAGTACTTC
TRBV27	-	-	TRBJ2-7	CASSRLGASYEQYF	TGTGCCAGCAGCCGGCTTGGGGCCTCCTACGAGCAGTACTTC
TRBV30	-	-	TRBJ2-5	CAWGGASGTQYF	TGTGCCTGGGGAGGGGCCTCGGGGACCCAGTACTTC